What follows is one T cell receptor (beta chain) and its context. The CDR3 has 17 amino acids. V gave up 3 bases and J gave up 0 bases, with 15 bases separating them. Germline CDR1 SGDLS, CDR2 YYNGEE. Authors' processing steps: Estimates of nucleated cell counts were drawn from the amplification of reference gene primers. Some clones are missing from TCRdb's copy, which holds only in-frame ones; the method was immunoSEQ multiplex PCR. From that table come the V and J calls and clone size; the DNA was used to work out D and trimming. The profile shows over 120,000 clones, approximately 88% of them singletons. This sample stems from a study of blood T cell repertoires in COVID-19. Study summary: Samples of COVID-19 (acute and convalescent) were obtained from the United States, Italy and Spain. The analysed material was cDNA or gDNA that came from T cells, B-cell-depleted T cells, or PBMCs.

Sequencing was performed on peripheral blood. The rearrangement joins TRBV9 to TRBJ1-4; TRBD1 is a possible D gene (6 bases). The TCR sequence derives from a woman between 50 and 59 years old with acute or convalescent COVID-19. CDR3 in DNA: TGTGCCAGCAGCGCAACCGGGACAACTGCAACTAATGAAAAACTGTTTTTT. Encoded protein: CASSATGTTATNEKLFF.